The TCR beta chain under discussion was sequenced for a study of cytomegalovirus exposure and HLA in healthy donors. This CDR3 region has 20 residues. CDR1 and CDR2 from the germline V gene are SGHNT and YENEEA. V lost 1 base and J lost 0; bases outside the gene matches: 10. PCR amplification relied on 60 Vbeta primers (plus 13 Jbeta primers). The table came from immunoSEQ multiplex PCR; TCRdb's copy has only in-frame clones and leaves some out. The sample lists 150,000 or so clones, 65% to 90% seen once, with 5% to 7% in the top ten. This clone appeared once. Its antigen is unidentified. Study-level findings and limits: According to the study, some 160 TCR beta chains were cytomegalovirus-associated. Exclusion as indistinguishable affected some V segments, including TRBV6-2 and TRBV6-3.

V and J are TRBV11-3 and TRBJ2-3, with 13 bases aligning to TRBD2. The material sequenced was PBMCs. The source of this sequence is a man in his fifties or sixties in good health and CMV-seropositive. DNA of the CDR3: TGTGCCAGCAGCTTAGGGCGCACTAGCGGGGGGGCCGGGAGCACAGATACGCAGTATTTT. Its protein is CASSLGRTSGGAGSTDTQYF.